This T cell receptor beta chain was identified in a study of low-dose radiotherapy and immunotherapy resistance in tumors (dated by TCRdb to between 2021 and 2022). With respect to the entire study: Cohort 1 received 0.5 Gy per fraction every 2 weeks, with a prescribed total PTV dose of 6.5 Gy. Patients in Cohort 2 were given 1 Gy per fraction every two weeks, for a total of 13 Gy across 26 weeks. Nivolumab was administered intravenously as a 240 mg flat dose every two weeks, and ipilimumab was administered intravenously at 1 mg/kg every six weeks. Cyclophosphamide 200 mg/m2 was administered intravenously every two weeks, one day before each radiation and immunotherapy administration. Starting on cycle 1 day 1, patients took 300 mg of aspirin by mouth once a day for four cycles. Trial participants were not randomized into treatment groups. The translational analysis covered eight patients: three from the first dose cohort and the first five from the second dose cohort.

V is shortened by 3 bases, J by 5 bases, and the region joining them spans 15 bases. The germline V gene encodes CDR1 SGHNT and CDR2 YYREEE (reference sequence). The cysteine opens and the phenylalanine closes a CDR3 of 15 amino acids. The entry retains the CDR3 DNA only, 45 bases that are in frame from base 1. First-strand cDNA was synthesized with Superscript III and a set of TRAV- and TRBV-specific primers, covering both TCRalpha and TCRbeta chains. TCRs were amplified with Phusion for about 18 PCR cycles using a constant-region primer together with the adapter attached to the V primers. The isolated mRNA was amplified using the MessageAmp II aRNA Amplification Kit, with in vitro transcription performed for less than 20 hours at 37 degrees C. mRNA for TCR sequencing was isolated with the Dynabeads mRNA DIRECT Purification Kit. A second approximately 24-cycle Phusion PCR added indexed Illumina adapters, and products were purified with AMPure XP beads. The authors processed their data as follows. Using custom Perl scripts, TCR sequences encoding the same protein were pooled, out-of-frame sequences were removed, and the abundance of each clonotype was computed. TCR sequences supported by only a single read were excluded from analysis. Among the metrics used to describe the repertoires were Shannon entropy, Gini index, clonality, richness, and the frequency of TCRs shared between repertoires. TCRdb itself trimmed the public reads at Q25 with fastp, ran MiXCR and retained productive beta chains. Under each unique CDR3 protein, matching rows form one entry showing the most common genes and DNA. These V and J calls derive from TCRdb rather than the authors' analysis. Within this sample are 10,000 to 15,000 distinct CDR3 sequences, with roughly 66% of them counted one time only. Clones ranked in the top ten supply less than 10% of the sample.

Remarks on this clonotype: The specificity of this receptor is unknown. The record has no base qualities; no much larger clone is one base away.

Donors were enrolled in RACIN, a single-arm phase I dose-escalation trial combining nivolumab, ipilimumab, aspirin, low-dose cyclophosphamide and low-dose radiotherapy. Eligible patients had advanced, TIL-negative solid tumors. The V and J genes are TRBV5-4 and TRBJ2-1; TRBD2 is possibly the D segment (7 matching bases). The sequence came from a human donor with advanced metastatic prostate, ovarian, gallbladder or colorectal cancer (not recorded which). This table probably holds off-target reads from a library built for another chain. The DNA sequence is as follows: TGTGCCAGCAGCTGGGGGGGCCAACAGCACAATGAGCAGTTCTTC. The resulting protein is CASSWGGQQHNEQFF.